The 19 T cell receptor beta chains below were found in one sample sequenced in a study of blood T cell repertoires in COVID-19. Libraries were prepared by immunoSEQ multiplex PCR; TCRdb keeps only in-frame clonotypes and omits some of them. Here the sample spans approximately 170,000 clones, roughly four fifths being singletons. Sequenced input: peripheral blood. The source is a woman in her sixties or seventies with COVID-19, enrolled during active disease.

The rearrangement links TRBV10-3 to TRBJ2-7; 9 nucleotides match TRBD1. Germline CDR1 ENHRY, CDR2 SYGVKD. The CDR3 extends over 12 amino acids. V was pared by 9 bases and J by 3 bases, with 3 bases of the junction left unmatched. The CDR3, as DNA: TGTGCCATAGGGACAGGGAACTACGAGCAGTACTTC. This encodes CAIGTGNYEQYF.

This chain connects TRBV21-1 to TRBJ2-1; the table assigns TRBD1, which was not confirmed against the DNA. TRBV21-1 is deemed a pseudogene. The CDR3 loop spans 13 amino acids. CDR3 loop: CASSFTGYNEQFF. In nucleotides, the CDR3 is TGTGCCAGCAGTTTTACAGGGTACAATGAGCAGTTCTTC.

V gene TRBV29-1 combines with J gene TRBJ1-5, with D maybe TRBD1 (6 bases). Germline loops: CDR1 SQVTM, CDR2 ANQGSEA. Deletions cut 6 bases from V and 4 bases from J, with 10 bases between. This CDR3 is 12 amino acids long. The DNA of the CDR3 is TGCAGCGTAGGGGGGGGGAATCAGCCCCAGCATTTT. Translated, it gives CSVGGGNQPQHF.

The J gene is TRBJ2-1, the V gene TRBV29-1; possibly TRBD1 or TRBD2 for D (7 bases each). The germline CDR1 and CDR2 sequences are SQVTM and ANQGSEA. The CDR3 length is 14 residues. Trimming removed 7 bases at V and 7 bases at J, with 20 bases between. The CDR3 DNA reads as TGCAGCGCGGGAGGACAGGCGGCCAATAATGAGCAGTTCTTC. Its translation: CSAGGQAANNEQFF.

The chain recombines TRBV9 with TRBJ2-1, with 10 bases aligning to TRBD2. Germline CDR1 SGDLS, CDR2 YYNGEE. The CDR3 spans 16 residues. J gave up 1 base and V 5 bases, and 6 bases lay outside the gene matches. CDR3 protein: CASSAGLATSYNEQFF. The DNA for the CDR3 is TGTGCCAGCAGTGCGGGACTAGCGACTTCCTACAATGAGCAGTTCTTC.

The chain employs TRBV18 and TRBJ2-7, with TRBD2 matching 8 bases. Trimming cost V 4 bases and J 7 bases; bases outside gene matches: 9. Germline V lookup: CDR1 KGHSH, CDR2 LQKENI. The CDR3 runs to 14 residues. The CDR3 DNA reads as TGTGCCAGCTCACAATCGAGCGGGAGAAATGAGCAGTACTTC. Translation: CASSQSSGRNEQYF.

The table lists this clone with a count of one. This chain joins TRBV28 and TRBJ2-2; 8 bases match TRBD1. Trimming at V came to 5 bases and at J to 6 bases, leaving 8 bases not matched to a gene. From germline, CDR1 is MDHEN and CDR2 SYDVKM. The CDR3 covers 15 residues. The CDR3 region is CASSPSDRVAGELFF. The CDR3 coding sequence is TGTGCCAGCAGTCCCTCGGACAGGGTAGCCGGGGAGCTGTTTTTT. The entire variable domain, with the rest obtained from reference TRBV28 and TRBJ2-2, is as follows: DVKVTQSSRYLVKRTGEKVFLECVQDMDHENMFWYRQDPGLGLRLIYFSYDVKMKEKGDIPEGYSVSREKKERFSLILESASTNQTSMYLCASSPSDRVAGELFFGEGSRLTVL.

Details on this clone: Other DNA sequences of this sample code for an identical CDR3. The chain employs TRBV5-1 and TRBJ2-5, with 8 bases that match TRBD2. Germline-derived CDR1 and CDR2 are SGHRS and YFSETQ. The CDR3 spans 14 residues. The ends lost 1 base at V and 4 bases at J; junction bases unmatched: 3. In nucleotides, the CDR3 is TGCGCCAGCAGCTTGACGGGGGGGCGAGAGACCCAGTACTTC. Its protein product is CASSLTGGRETQYF.

The CDR3 coding sequence is TGTGCCAGCAGCCCAGTCCCGGGACAGGGGACGGCTTCACCCCTCCACTTT. Amino acids: CASSPVPGQGTASPLHF. The gene calls are TRBV7-6 and TRBJ1-6; TRBD1 matches 10 bases. The CDR3 loop spans 17 amino acids. Germline trimming cut 5 bases from V and 9 bases from J; bases unmatched to any gene: 13. Per germline, CDR1 SGHVS and CDR2 FNYEAQ.

This clone was observed a few times. The CDR3 loop is CASREIQGYADEQFF. The DNA of the CDR3 is TGTGCCAGTAGGGAGATACAGGGGTATGCCGATGAGCAGTTCTTC. This sequence joins TRBV19 and TRBJ2-1; the match to TRBD1 covers 7 bases. V was pared by 6 bases and J by 8 bases, with 13 bases of the junction left unmatched. There are 15 residues in the CDR3. CDR1 is LNHDA, CDR2 SQIVND, per germline (reference sequence).

J is TRBJ2-1 and V is TRBV3-1 (or the pseudogene TRBV3-2); 16 nucleotides line up with TRBD2. Germline trimming cut 4 bases from V and 7 bases from J; bases unmatched to any gene: 4. CDR1 LGHDT and CDR2 YNNKEL come from the germline V gene (reference sequence). The length of the CDR3 is 16 residues. Written as DNA, the CDR3 is TGTGCCAGCAGCCCGGGACTAGCGGGAGGGACGAATGAGCAGTTCTTC. This codes for CASSPGLAGGTNEQFF.

This chain links TRBV5-1 with TRBJ2-1; TRBD1 matches 7 bases. CDR3 length: 13 residues. CDR1 is SGHRS, CDR2 YFSETQ, per germline. J was trimmed by 8 bases and V by 4 bases; bases with no gene match: 6. The CDR3 loop is CASSKNRGDEQFF. The CDR3 region has the DNA TGCGCCAGCAGCAAGAACAGGGGCGATGAGCAGTTCTTC. Using reference TRBV5-1 and TRBJ2-1 for the parts outside the CDR3, the full variable domain is KAGVTQTPRYLIKTRGQQVTLSCSPISGHRSVSWYQQTPGQGLQFLFEYFSETQRNKGNFPGRFSGRQFSNSRSEMNVSTLELGDSALYLCASSKNRGDEQFFGPGTRLTVL.

A few counts support this clone. The chain employs TRBV7-3 and TRBJ2-3, with 8 nucleotides matching TRBD2. This CDR3 is 15 amino acids long. Losses at the gene ends were 3 bases for V and 2 bases for J; bases not matched to a gene: 4. Germline CDR1 SGHTA, CDR2 FQGTGA. CDR3 residues: CASSFQAGDTDTQYF. Written as DNA, the CDR3 is TGTGCCAGCAGCTTTCAAGCGGGAGACACAGATACGCAGTATTTT. Combining the CDR3 with reference TRBV7-3 and TRBJ2-3 gives the whole variable domain GAGVSQTPSNKVTEKGKYVELRCDPISGHTALYWYRQSLGQGPEFLIYFQGTGAADDSGLPNDRFFAVRPEGSVSTLKIQRTERGDSAVYLCASSFQAGDTDTQYFGPGTRLTVL.

The chain employs TRBV5-6 and TRBJ2-7, with D possibly TRBD1 on 5 matching bases. The germline V gene has CDR1 SGHDT and CDR2 YYEEEE. The CDR3 consists of 15 residues. The germline V and J ends were trimmed by 3 bases and 1 base, with 14 bases remaining between them. Written as DNA, the CDR3 is TGTGCCAGCAGCTCAGACAGAATTTCTTCCTACGAGCAGTACTTC. This gives the protein CASSSDRISSYEQYF.

The chain recombines TRBV30 with TRBJ2-2; no clear D. In germline, CDR1 is GTSNPN, CDR2 SVGIG (reference sequence). CDR3 size: 12 residues. With 0 bases removed from V and 8 bases from J, the gap between germline ends came to 7 bases. The CDR3 nucleotides are TGTGCCTGGAGTGTATCGAGGGGGGAGCTGTTTTTT. It is translated as CAWSVSRGELFF. The variable domain in full, completed from reference TRBV30 and TRBJ2-2, reads SQTIHQWPATLVQPVGSPLSLECTVEGTSNPNLYWYRQAAGRGLQLLFYSVGIGQISSEVPQNLSASRPQDRQFILSSKKLLLSDSGFYLCAWSVSRGELFFGEGSRLTVL.

The CDR3 DNA follows: TGTGCCAGCAGTTTACGTGGCACAGATACGCAGTATTTT. Translation: CASSLRGTDTQYF. The chain couples TRBV27 to TRBJ2-3; D gene uncertain. Germline V lookup: CDR1 MNHEY, CDR2 SMNVEV (reference sequence). Trimming left V 2 bases short and J 1 base short, with 4 bases between. CDR3 size: 13 residues.

Worth noting for this clone: Germline and junction disagree at one end, which may indicate a read error. This chain joins TRBV9 and TRBJ2-3, with D possibly matching TRBD2 (6 bases). The CDR3 contains 16 residues. CDR1 and CDR2 (germline): SGDLS, YYNGEE. The CDR3 region has the DNA TGTGCCAGCAACGTAGGGGACTCGCCTTACACAGATACGCAGTATTTT. Encoded protein: CASNVGDSPYTDTQYF.

This sequence joins TRBV29-1 and TRBJ2-1; the match to TRBD2 covers 8 bases. The CDR3 contains 17 residues. J gave up 2 bases and V 2 bases, and 11 bases lay outside the gene matches. Germline loops: CDR1 SQVTM, CDR2 ANQGSEA. The chain's CDR3 is CSVELVQGAGAYNEQFF. The DNA for the CDR3 is TGCAGCGTTGAATTAGTTCAAGGAGCGGGAGCCTACAATGAGCAGTTCTTC.

The chain couples TRBV6-2 or TRBV6-3 to TRBJ1-2; no clear D gene. V lost 2 bases, J lost 4 bases, and 8 bases lay in between. CDR1 MNHEY and CDR2 SVGEGT come from the germline V gene. The CDR3 has 13 residues. CDR3 in DNA: TGTGCCAGCAGTTACCGGGCGGGCTATGGCTACACCTTC. Translated, it gives CASSYRAGYGYTF.